Each of the 29 T cell receptor beta chains below was sequenced from the same sample in a study of blood T cell repertoires in COVID-19. TCRdb keeps only in-frame clones here, not all; method: immunoSEQ multiplex PCR. The sample lists tens of thousands of clones; roughly 90% were seen once. Sequenced: peripheral blood. The receptor set was obtained from a man over 45 with acute or convalescent COVID-19.

Written as DNA, the CDR3 is TGTGCCGTCTCTAGCGGGGGGTCACCCACAGATACGCAGTATTTT. Protein sequence: CAVSSGGSPTDTQYF. The rearrangement links TRBV19 to TRBJ2-3; the match to TRBD2 covers 11 bases. CDR1 is LNHDA and CDR2 is SQIVND in the germline V gene (reference sequence). Unmatched junction bases numbered 9, after V lost 11 bases and J lost 2 bases. The CDR3 runs to 15 residues.

V and J are TRBV5-4 and TRBJ1-2, with TRBD1 matching over 9 bases. J gave up 4 bases and V 4 bases, and 2 bases lay outside the gene matches. The CDR3 runs to 13 residues. CDR1 is SGHNT and CDR2 is YYREEE in the germline V gene (reference sequence). CDR3 loop: CASSLQGAYGYTF. In DNA, the CDR3 is TGTGCCAGCAGCCTACAGGGGGCCTATGGCTACACCTTC.

DNA for the CDR3: TGCAGTGCTAGTCAAAACAGGGGTGAGAATTCACCCCTCCACTTT. Translation: CSASQNRGENSPLHF. The chain is built from TRBV20-1 and TRBJ1-6; 7 bases are shared with TRBD1. Germline lookup yields CDR1 DFQATT and CDR2 SNEGSKA (reference sequence). CDR3 length equals 15 residues. With 3 bases clipped from V and 7 bases from J, the junction kept 9 bases outside the gene matches.

The chain carries TRBV6-5 and TRBJ2-7; D not resolved. The ends were cut back, 6 bases at V and 2 bases at J, with 14 bases in the middle. Germline assignment: CDR1 MNHEY and CDR2 SVGAGI. CDR3 size: 14 residues. The CDR3 nucleotides are TGTGCCAGCAGGCCCCTGGGCAGCACCTACGAGCAGTACTTC. Translating it yields CASRPLGSTYEQYF.

The J gene is TRBJ1-6, the V gene TRBV3-1 (or the pseudogene TRBV3-2); D might be TRBD1 (6 bases). This CDR3 is built from 14 residues. Germline V CDR1 and CDR2: LGHDT, YNNKEL (reference sequence). V dropped 6 bases and J dropped 10 bases, with 16 bases sitting between them. DNA for the CDR3: TGTGCCAGCAGTCACGGACAGAGGGCCTCACCCCTCCACTTT. This codes for CASSHGQRASPLHF.

The chain links TRBV10-3 to TRBJ2-5, with 8 bases that match TRBD2. J gave up 4 bases and V 3 bases, and 4 bases lay outside the gene matches. The CDR3 consists of 14 residues. Germline assignment: CDR1 ENHRY and CDR2 SYGVKD. The CDR3 nucleotides are TGTGCCATCAGTGACGGTAGCGGGGTAGAGACCCAGTACTTC. Protein: CAISDGSGVETQYF.

CDR3 sequence (DNA): TGTGCCAGCAGCCGGACAGGGCGATCACCCCTCCACTTT. It specifies CASSRTGRSPLHF. The chain carries TRBV14 and TRBJ1-6, with 8 bases aligning to TRBD1. J lost 10 bases, V lost 4 bases, and 3 bases had no gene match. This CDR3 has 13 amino acids. The germline V gene encodes CDR1 SGHDN and CDR2 FVKESK.

The genes are TRBV28 and TRBJ1-5; TRBD1 matches 7 bases. V shed 5 bases and J 3 bases; nucleotides not matched to a gene: 10. The CDR3 covers 16 residues. In germline, CDR1 is MDHEN, CDR2 SYDVKM. Here the CDR3 DNA reads TGTGCCAGCAGTCACAGGGGAGGATCGATCAATCAGCCCCAGCATTTT. This translates into CASSHRGGSINQPQHF.

The sample holds a few counts of this clone. The V and J genes are TRBV30 and TRBJ2-5; D is possibly TRBD2 (5 bases). The CDR3 has 14 amino acids. Trimming stripped 1 base from V and 2 bases from J, with 11 bases between. Per germline, CDR1 GTSNPN and CDR2 SVGIG (reference sequence). The CDR3 is CAWSGVRGQETQYF. As DNA, the CDR3 is TGTGCCTGGAGTGGCGTCCGGGGTCAAGAGACCCAGTACTTC.

V usage is TRBV10-3 and J usage is TRBJ1-5, with a tentative D call TRBD1 (5 bases). V was clipped by 1 base and J by 8 bases, with 9 bases between them. This CDR3 spans 13 amino acids. CDR1 and CDR2 (germline): ENHRY, SYGVKD. CDR3 amino acids: CAISEWGREPQHF. The CDR3 nucleotides are TGTGCCATCAGTGAGTGGGGGAGGGAGCCCCAGCATTTT.

The chain employs TRBV10-1 and TRBJ1-1; tentatively, D is TRBD1 (5 bases). This CDR3 is 13 amino acids long. Looked up from germline, CDR1 is WNHNN and CDR2 is SYGVQD (reference sequence). V lost 5 bases and J lost 1, with 8 bases in between. Here the CDR3 reads CASSRTGNTEAFF. CDR3 nucleotide sequence: TGCGCCAGCAGTCGAACAGGGAACACTGAAGCTTTCTTT.

The gene calls are TRBV2 and TRBJ2-3, with 8 bases that match TRBD1. The CDR3 has 13 residues. Germline lookup yields CDR1 SNHLY and CDR2 FYNNEI. Germline trimming cut 9 bases from V and 2 bases from J; bases unmatched to any gene: 4. The CDR3 coding sequence is TGTGCCAGTAGGACAGGGTACACAGATACGCAGTATTTT. It translates to CASRTGYTDTQYF.

The chain joins TRBV28 to TRBJ2-7; D is uncertain. CDR1 is MDHEN, CDR2 SYDVKM, per germline. CDR3 length: 13 residues. V was cut by 1 base and J by 5 bases, with 9 bases left in between. The chain's CDR3 is CASSLSGPDEQYF. The CDR3 DNA follows: TGTGCCAGCAGTTTATCGGGTCCGGACGAGCAGTACTTC.

This clone was observed once. In nucleotides, the CDR3 is TGTGCCAGCAGTGTCCTAACCACCAATTCACCCCTCCACTTT. It translates to CASSVLTTNSPLHF. This chain joins TRBV2 and TRBJ1-6; D remains ambiguous. V lost 4 bases and J lost 7, with 11 bases in between. Germline loops: CDR1 SNHLY, CDR2 FYNNEI. The CDR3 runs 14 residues.

The V gene is TRBV7-2, the J gene TRBJ2-1; 8 bases agree with TRBD2. CDR3 length: 18 residues. CDR1 is SGHTA and CDR2 is FQGNSA in the germline V gene. V shed 3 bases and J 0 bases; nucleotides not matched to a gene: 10. CDR3 region: CASSLAWSGGSSYNEQFF. Written as DNA, the CDR3 is TGTGCCAGCAGCTTGGCTTGGAGCGGGGGTTCCTCCTACAATGAGCAGTTCTTC.

The V call is TRBV5-6, the J call TRBJ2-3; 8 bases are a match to TRBD2. V lost 5 bases to trimming and J lost 2 bases; unmatched junction nucleotides: 7. The CDR3 is made up of 15 amino acids. The germline gives CDR1 SGHDT, CDR2 YYEEEE. Here the CDR3 DNA reads TGTGCCAGCAGTGAGCGGGGGACCAACACAGATACGCAGTATTTT. Protein product: CASSERGTNTDTQYF.

The chain recombines TRBV5-1 with TRBJ2-7, with 10 nucleotides matching TRBD2. Germline trimming cut 3 bases from V and 6 bases from J; bases unmatched to any gene: 6. This CDR3 is 14 amino acids long. Germline lookup yields CDR1 SGHRS and CDR2 YFSETQ. The CDR3, as DNA: TGCGCCAGCAGCTGGACTAGCGGATTGGGCGAGCAGTACTTC. Translated: CASSWTSGLGEQYF.

The chain has TRBV21-1 and TRBJ2-3; the table calls TRBD1, which could not be checked here. TRBV21-1 is given as a pseudogene. The length of the CDR3 is 17 residues. The CDR3 loop is CASSPRTGQDNTDTQYF. For the CDR3, the DNA is TGTGCCAGCAGCCCAAGAACGGGACAGGACAACACAGATACGCAGTATTTT.

This clone was picked up one time. The genes are TRBV18 and TRBJ2-7; TRBD1 aligns across 10 bases. Germline V gene lookup returns CDR1 KGHSH and CDR2 LQKENI. The CDR3 loop spans 14 amino acids. J lost 5 bases, V lost 4 bases, and 5 bases had no gene match. CDR3 region: CASSLLTGGNEQYF. CDR3 sequence (DNA): TGTGCCAGCTCACTACTGACAGGGGGCAACGAGCAGTACTTC.

The V gene is TRBV10-2, the J gene TRBJ2-5; possibly TRBD1 for D (5 bases). V was cut by 3 bases and J by 2 bases, with 13 bases left in between. Germline assignment: CDR1 WSHSY and CDR2 SAAADI. The CDR3 is 15 residues long. The CDR3 region is CASSDTQAGQETQYF. The DNA of the CDR3 is TGCGCCAGCAGTGACACACAGGCAGGGCAAGAGACCCAGTACTTC.

This sequence joins TRBV5-8 and TRBJ2-1; D might be TRBD1 (6 bases). Trimming removed 5 bases from V and 5 bases from J, with 14 bases in between. Germline values: CDR1 SGHTS, CDR2 YDEGEE. The CDR3 contains 14 residues. This CDR3 is CASSTRQVDNEQFF. The CDR3 nucleotides read TGTGCCAGCAGTACAAGACAGGTCGACAATGAGCAGTTCTTC.

This clone was counted once. This CDR3 reads CASSFTGDEQFF. CDR3 DNA: TGTGCCAGCAGTTTCACAGGGGATGAGCAGTTCTTC. The V and J genes are TRBV3-1 (or the pseudogene TRBV3-2) and TRBJ2-1; 7 bases map to TRBD1. In germline, CDR1 is LGHDT, CDR2 YNNKEL (reference sequence). The ends lost 6 bases at V and 8 bases at J; junction bases unmatched: 4. CDR3 length equals 12 residues.

The chain recombines TRBV5-8 with TRBJ2-5, with a weak D call TRBD1 (5 bases). Looked up from germline, CDR1 is SGHTS and CDR2 is YDEGEE. CDR3 length: 13 residues. The V end lost 4 bases, the J end lost 7 bases, and 14 bases lay between the germline ends. CDR3: CASSVGQGGTQYF. CDR3 sequence (DNA): TGTGCCAGCAGCGTGGGCCAGGGTGGGACCCAGTACTTC.

In this sample, this clone turned up once. The V gene is TRBV28, the J gene TRBJ1-2, with no clear D. Trimming shortened V by 7 bases and J by 1 base, and 16 bases separated the two germline ends. This CDR3 comprises 15 residues. The germline CDR1 and CDR2 sequences are MDHEN and SYDVKM. CDR3 DNA: TGTGCCAGCACCCCCAATGGCGGAATTAACTATGGCTACACCTTC. This sequence encodes CASTPNGGINYGYTF.

The genes are TRBV7-2 and TRBJ1-1; D call uncertain. V gave up 3 bases and J gave up 4 bases, with 9 bases separating them. The CDR3 spans 13 residues. Germline V gene lookup returns CDR1 SGHTA and CDR2 FQGNSA. For the CDR3, the DNA is TGTGCCAGCAGCTTTGACGGGAGCACTGAAGCTTTCTTT. Encoded protein: CASSFDGSTEAFF. Looking up the rest from reference TRBV7-2 and TRBJ1-1 gives the full variable domain: GAGVSQSPSNKVTEKGKDVELRCDPISGHTALYWYRQSLGQGLEFLIYFQGNSAPDKSGLPSDRFSAERTGGSVSTLTIQRTQQEDSAVYLCASSFDGSTEAFFGQGTRLTVV.

The chain is built from TRBV9 and TRBJ2-3; D call uncertain. The CDR3 runs 16 residues. Trimming stripped 3 bases from V and 2 bases from J, with 16 bases between. CDR1 is SGDLS and CDR2 is YYNGEE in the germline V gene. The CDR3 region has the DNA TGTGCCAGCAGCGGAGGATGGGTCCTATCCACAGATACGCAGTATTTT. Translation: CASSGGWVLSTDTQYF.

The chain joins TRBV11-2 to TRBJ2-2; D is uncertain. Germline lookup yields CDR1 SGHAT and CDR2 FQNNGV. V was shortened by 3 bases and J by 2 bases, with 4 bases between the two germline ends. The CDR3 totals 13 residues. CDR3 DNA sequence: TGTGCCAGCAGCTTGACTAACACCGGGGAGCTGTTTTTT. This codes for CASSLTNTGELFF.

The chain couples TRBV18 to TRBJ2-3; no clear D gene. The CDR3 runs 13 residues. The ends were cut back, 6 bases at V and 2 bases at J, with 9 bases in the middle. CDR1 KGHSH and CDR2 LQKENI come from the germline V gene. CDR3 nucleotide sequence: TGTGCCAGCTCTAACTTCACCACAGATACGCAGTATTTT. The encoded protein is CASSNFTTDTQYF.

This clone was found a few times. V usage is TRBV30 and J usage is TRBJ2-7; D unresolved. Germline V CDR1 and CDR2: GTSNPN, SVGIG (reference sequence). Trimming took off 1 base at V and 0 bases at J, with 13 bases between the two ends. The CDR3 loop spans 15 amino acids. In DNA, the CDR3 is TGTGCCTGGAGTGGTAGCTCTTCCAGCTCCTACGAGCAGTACTTC. Protein: CAWSGSSSSSYEQYF.